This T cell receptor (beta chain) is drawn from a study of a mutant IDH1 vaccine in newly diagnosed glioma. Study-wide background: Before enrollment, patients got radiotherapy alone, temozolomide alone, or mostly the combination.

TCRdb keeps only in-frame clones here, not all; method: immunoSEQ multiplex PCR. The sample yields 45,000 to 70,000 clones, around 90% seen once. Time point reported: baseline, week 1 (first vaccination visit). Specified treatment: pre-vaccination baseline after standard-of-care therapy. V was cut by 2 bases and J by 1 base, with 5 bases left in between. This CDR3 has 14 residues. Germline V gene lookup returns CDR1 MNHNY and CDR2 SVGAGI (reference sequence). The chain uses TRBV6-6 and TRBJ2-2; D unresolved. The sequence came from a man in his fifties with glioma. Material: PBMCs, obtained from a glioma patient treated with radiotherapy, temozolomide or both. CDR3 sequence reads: CASSYSQNTGELFF. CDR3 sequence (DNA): TGTGCCAGCAGTTACAGCCAGAACACCGGGGAGCTGTTTTTT.